The source of this T cell receptor (beta chain) is a study of shared clonotypes between healthy human individuals. Whole-study context: Used for every donor were three CD4 naive, three CD4 memory, two CD8 naive and one CD8 memory plate.

Terminally differentiated effector memory CD45RA+ cells were excluded by CCR7 positive selection of CD45RO-negative cells. Assay used: immunoSEQ multiplex PCR; TCRdb lists only in-frame clones, some missing. The profile shows about 1.9 million clones, just over 90% of them singletons. The V end lost 2 bases, the J end lost 8 bases, and 15 bases lay between the germline ends. The germline gives CDR1 SQVTM, CDR2 ANQGSEA. The CDR3 runs to 13 residues. As for this clone: Its antigen is still unknown.

Notes on the study in general: Non-shared clonotypes had lower generation probabilities than those shared by all four donors. A small donor pool kept down the genetic and exposure-history diversity that was represented. Several donors held approximately 5% of naive CD4 clonotypes in common.

The source material was naive CD8+ T cells from PBMCs. The chain recombines TRBV29-1 with TRBJ1-2, with D possibly TRBD1 on 6 matching bases. The source of this sequence is a man aged 18 to 30 in good health. Some clones in this sample may be carry-over from other donors' samples. Here the CDR3 reads CSVEREQGGGYTF. The CDR3 bases are TGCAGCGTTGAAAGGGAACAGGGTGGGGGCTACACCTTC.